The rows below give T cell receptor beta chains drawn from one sample of a study of CD8 T cells in Susac syndrome. TCRdb called the immunoSEQ multiplex PCR reads again in MiXCR, with one record for every CDR3 protein. The profile covers 210,000 or so distinct CDR3 sequences, with roughly 90% appearing a single time and about 0.12% taken by the ten largest. Material: CD8+ T cells from PBMCs. These receptor sequences come from a human donor with multiple sclerosis. Both conserved end residues are part of each CDR3. The order of the fields is clone size, CDR3 length, J gene, D gene, V gene, CDR3 protein, CDR3 DNA. The D gene is left open where the match is weak. Clone size is given for some rows only: seen once, a few or many times, or a class if the clone is expanded.

NA 14 TRBJ2-2 NA TRBV12-3/TRBV12-4 CASGRSGDTGELFF TGTGCCAGCGGGAGATCCGGGGACACCGGGGAGCTGTTTTTT
NA 16 TRBJ1-1 NA TRBV9 CASSVGYGGGGTEAFF TGTGCCAGCAGCGTGGGGTACGGAGGTGGGGGCACTGAAGCTTTCTTT
NA 13 TRBJ2-6 NA TRBV6-6 CASGTGGANVLTF TGTGCCAGCGGAACGGGAGGGGCCAACGTCCTGACTTTC
NA 14 TRBJ2-4 NA TRBV29-1 CSADLGAETNIQYF TGCAGCGCCGACCTAGGGGCGGAGACAAACATTCAGTACTTC
NA 13 TRBJ2-1 NA TRBV15 CATSLRTYNEQFF TGTGCCACCAGTTTGAGGACCTACAATGAGCAGTTCTTC
NA 14 TRBJ2-7 TRBD2 TRBV9 CASSPTSGRGEQYF TGTGCCAGCAGCCCGACTAGCGGGAGAGGTGAGCAGTACTTC
once 15 TRBJ2-2 NA TRBV30 CAWSLGDSNTGELFF TGTGCCTGGAGTTTGGGAGATTCCAACACCGGGGAGCTGTTTTTT
few 15 TRBJ2-5 TRBD2 TRBV27 CASSLLAGEGETQYF TGTGCCAGCAGCCTACTAGCGGGAGAGGGGGAGACCCAGTACTTC
NA 15 TRBJ1-4 NA TRBV7-9 CASSLPVTTNEKLFF TGTGCCAGCAGCTTACCGGTGACAACTAATGAAAAACTGTTTTTT
NA 14 TRBJ2-1 NA TRBV20-1 CSARPAEPYNEQFF TGCAGTGCTAGACCTGCGGAGCCCTACAATGAGCAGTTCTTC
NA 16 TRBJ2-1 TRBD2 TRBV3-1 CASSQDLRTSWHEQFF TGTGCCAGCAGCCAAGATCTTAGGACTAGCTGGCATGAGCAGTTCTTC
NA 15 TRBJ2-1 TRBD2 TRBV27 CASSLWTRKGNEQFF TGTGCCAGCAGTTTATGGACTAGAAAGGGGAATGAGCAGTTCTTC
NA 14 TRBJ2-1 NA TRBV13 CASSSAIPGNEQFF TGTGCCAGCAGCTCCGCTATTCCCGGGAATGAGCAGTTCTTC
NA 13 TRBJ2-7 NA TRBV7-9 CASSLIQGYEQYF TGTGCCAGCAGCTTAATTCAGGGCTACGAGCAGTACTTC
once 12 TRBJ2-2 NA TRBV12-3/TRBV12-4 CASRPMTGELFF TGTGCCAGCAGACCGATGACCGGGGAGCTGTTTTTT
NA 15 TRBJ1-2 NA TRBV19 CASRSLSKARYGYTF TGTGCCAGTAGGAGTTTGTCGAAGGCCCGCTATGGCTACACCTTC
NA 14 TRBJ2-2 TRBD2 TRBV27 CASSLRREAGELFF TGTGCCAGCAGTTTACGGCGGGAGGCTGGGGAGCTGTTTTTT
NA 13 TRBJ1-5 TRBD1 TRBV12-3/TRBV12-4 CASGQGTHQPQHF TGTGCCAGTGGACAGGGAACACATCAGCCCCAGCATTTT
NA 14 TRBJ1-2 NA TRBV6-2/TRBV6-3 CASSGGQSTYGYTF TGTGCCAGCAGTGGAGGACAGTCGACCTATGGCTACACCTTC
NA 14 TRBJ2-5 NA TRBV12-3/TRBV12-4 CASSYLGVEETQYF TGTGCCAGCAGTTATTTGGGGGTAGAAGAGACCCAGTACTTC
NA 13 TRBJ2-7 NA TRBV6-2/TRBV6-3 CASSWILIHEQYF TGTGCCAGCAGTTGGATCCTTATCCACGAGCAGTACTTC
NA 18 TRBJ1-2 NA TRBV20-1 CSALKTQGGSSMATGYTF TGCAGTGCTCTCAAAACACAGGGAGGAAGCTCTATGGCTACCGGCTACACCTTC
NA 16 TRBJ1-2 NA TRBV5-6 CASSLAAGRTPGGYTF TGTGCCAGCAGCTTGGCCGCAGGACGAACCCCTGGTGGCTACACCTTC
NA 17 TRBJ2-5 TRBD1 TRBV7-9 CASSTTGTGRFEETQYF TGTGCCAGCAGCACTACGGGGACAGGGCGGTTTGAGGAGACCCAGTACTTC
once 14 TRBJ2-6 NA TRBV27 CASSLYSGANVLTF TGTGCCAGCAGTTTATACTCTGGGGCCAACGTCCTGACTTTC
NA 15 TRBJ1-5 NA TRBV7-6 CASSKGPGSNQPQHF TGTGCCAGCAGCAAGGGGCCGGGGAGCAATCAGCCCCAGCATTTT
NA 15 TRBJ2-3 TRBD1 TRBV20-1 CSASGGQASTDTQYF TGCAGTGCTTCAGGAGGACAGGCGAGCACAGATACGCAGTATTTT
few 12 TRBJ1-1 NA TRBV20-1 CSARGGSTEAFF TGCAGTGCTAGAGGGGGGTCCACTGAAGCTTTCTTT
NA 13 TRBJ1-4 NA TRBV6-5 CASRTGLNEKLFF TGTGCCAGCAGAACAGGCCTTAATGAAAAACTGTTTTTT
NA 15 TRBJ2-5 NA TRBV14 CASSHRTAPQETQYF TGTGCCAGCAGCCATCGCACGGCACCCCAAGAGACCCAGTACTTC